This TCR beta chain is drawn from a study of shared clonotypes between healthy human individuals. Everyone who donated was a Caucasian adult who lived in Nashville, Tennessee. Findings and limits, study-wide: Generation probabilities of non-shared clonotypes were lower (relative to those shared by all four donors).

Genomic DNA per cell subset filled all wells of several immunoSEQ plates. Clones were read by immunoSEQ multiplex PCR, and TCRdb kept only the in-frame ones, dropping some. The sample lists about 2.3 million clones; 85% to 95% were seen once. The germline V gene encodes CDR1 SGHTA and CDR2 FQGNSA. The CDR3 sequence is 14 residues long. The ends were cut back, 2 bases at V and 2 bases at J, with 9 bases in the middle. On this clone: Its antigen is undetermined.

The sequenced sample consisted of naive CD4+ T cells from PBMCs. The subset: CD45RA+ positively selected. The sequence derives from a man aged 18 to 29 in good health. Some clones in this sample may be carry-over from other donors' samples. The chain couples TRBV7-2 to TRBJ2-5, with D hard to call. The CDR3 DNA reads TGTGCCAGCAGCTTAATCCAGAATCAAGAGACCCAGTACTTC. As protein: CASSLIQNQETQYF.